The 25 T cell receptor beta chains presented below share a single source sample, sequenced in a study of blood T cell repertoires in COVID-19. Using immunoSEQ multiplex PCR, the repertoire was profiled, and TCRdb retains in-frame clones only, with some absent. This table has under 300,000 clones, 70% to 90% appearing once. Input material: PBMCs or T cells enriched from blood (not recorded which). These TCRs come from a woman aged 50 to 60 who had recovered from COVID-19.

The V call is TRBV18, the J call TRBJ1-1; 8 nucleotides align to TRBD1. The CDR3 contains 13 residues. The J segment lost 11 bases and the V segment lost 3 bases, leaving 8 bases of the junction unmatched. The V gene's germline CDR1 is KGHSH and CDR2 LQKENI. The CDR3 sequence is CASSPLSQGAAFF. The CDR3 DNA reads as TGTGCCAGCTCACCCTTGTCCCAGGGGGCGGCTTTCTTT.

The genes are TRBV14 and TRBJ2-1, with TRBD2 as a possible D gene (6 bases). CDR1 and CDR2 from the germline V gene are SGHDN and FVKESK. The CDR3 runs 13 residues. Trimming took off 6 bases at V and 6 bases at J, with 12 bases between the two ends. CDR3 coding DNA: TGTGCCAGCAGGCTAGCGAGCGCCAATGAGCAGTTCTTC. Protein product: CASRLASANEQFF.

CDR3 sequence reads: CASSLRDKSNYGYTF. CDR3 bases: TGTGCCAGCAGCCTACGGGACAAAAGCAACTATGGCTACACCTTC. V usage is TRBV6-5 and J usage is TRBJ1-2, with TRBD1 as a possible D gene (6 bases). CDR1 and CDR2 from the germline V gene are MNHEY and SVGAGI. The V end was cut by 6 bases, the J end by 2 bases, with 16 bases between. This CDR3 has 15 amino acids.

The J gene is TRBJ2-1, the V gene TRBV15; 11 bases line up with TRBD1. With V trimmed by 5 bases and J by 5 bases, 5 bases remained unmatched. The CDR3 contains 15 residues. CDR1 is LNHNV, CDR2 YYDKDF, per germline (reference sequence). In DNA form, the CDR3 reads TGTGCCACCAGCGGTGAGGGACAGGGGGACAATGAGCAGTTCTTC. Its translation is CATSGEGQGDNEQFF.

The V call is TRBV5-5, the J call TRBJ1-5; TRBD1 agrees at 10 bases. V lost 4 bases to trimming and J lost 6 bases; unmatched junction nucleotides: 10. The germline V gene encodes CDR1 SGHKS and CDR2 YYEKEE (reference sequence). CDR3 length: 16 amino acids. CDR3 loop: CASSTLPGTGVQPQHF. In nucleotides, the CDR3 is TGTGCCAGCAGCACCCTTCCCGGGACAGGGGTTCAGCCCCAGCATTTT.

The chain employs TRBV5-1 and TRBJ2-1; TRBD2 agrees at 14 bases. Germline V gene sequence: CDR1 SGHRS, CDR2 YFSETQ. The V gene end was trimmed by 2 bases and the J gene end by 2 bases; junction bases not matched to a gene: 6. There are 18 residues in the CDR3. Written as DNA, the CDR3 is TGCGCCAGCAGCTTAGGGACTAGCGGGAGTTCGACCTACAATGAGCAGTTCTTC. This translates into CASSLGTSGSSTYNEQFF.

This chain connects TRBV30 to TRBJ2-3; TRBD2 matches 13 bases. V shed 2 bases, J shed 0 bases, and the junction held 2 bases outside the gene matches. The CDR3 spans 16 residues. Germline loops: CDR1 GTSNPN, CDR2 SVGIG (reference sequence). CDR3 DNA sequence: TGTGCCTGGAGTTTGGGACTAGCGGGAAGCACAGATACGCAGTATTTT. This codes for CAWSLGLAGSTDTQYF. Drawing the rest from reference TRBV30 and TRBJ2-3, the complete variable domain is SQTIHQWPATLVQPVGSPLSLECTVEGTSNPNLYWYRQAAGRGLQLLFYSVGIGQISSEVPQNLSASRPQDRQFILSSKKLLLSDSGFYLCAWSLGLAGSTDTQYFGPGTRLTVL.

The table lists this clone with many counts. V and J are TRBV6-5 and TRBJ2-1; 8 bases are a match to TRBD2. V shed 2 bases, J shed 5 bases, and the junction held 5 bases outside the gene matches. CDR3 length: 15 amino acids. Germline V gene data show CDR1 as MNHEY and CDR2 as SVGAGI. The CDR3 nucleotides are TGTGCCAGCAGTTACGGGACTAGGGGGGACAATGAGCAGTTCTTC. As protein: CASSYGTRGDNEQFF.

This rearrangement joins TRBV28 to TRBJ1-3; tentatively, D is TRBD1 (6 bases). CDR1 is MDHEN and CDR2 is SYDVKM in the germline V gene. There are 15 residues in the CDR3. V gave up 10 bases and J gave up 4 bases, with 20 bases separating them. CDR3 DNA: TGTGCCACCACCCTGGGGGGGGCGTCAGGAAACACCATATATTTT. It codes for CATTLGGASGNTIYF.

This chain uses TRBV6-1 with TRBJ2-1; a possible D gene is TRBD1 (5 bases). CDR3 length: 15 amino acids. The V gene lost 2 bases and the J gene lost 7 bases, with 15 bases spanning the gap. Germline values: CDR1 MNHNS, CDR2 SASEGT. The CDR3 DNA is TGTGCCAGCAGTGAACAGGGTGGCAGCGTAAATGAGCAGTTCTTC. Its translation is CASSEQGGSVNEQFF.

This chain joins TRBV19 and TRBJ2-1, with D possibly matching TRBD2 (6 bases). Between the trimmed V and J ends, which lost 8 bases and 8 bases, there was a span of 13 bases. The germline V gene encodes CDR1 LNHDA and CDR2 SQIVND (reference sequence). This CDR3 is built from 12 residues. CDR3 DNA: TGTGCCAGTGCCCGGGAGCCGGATGAGCAGTTCTTC. This translates into CASAREPDEQFF.

This CDR3 reads CASSILGQNSLNTEAFF. The CDR3 nucleotides are TGTGCCAGTAGTATACTGGGACAGAACTCTTTGAACACTGAAGCTTTCTTT. The chain carries TRBV19 and TRBJ1-1, with 7 bases aligning to TRBD1. The V segment lost 2 bases and the J segment 0 bases; nucleotides outside the gene matches: 9. The length of the CDR3 is 17 residues. The germline gives CDR1 LNHDA, CDR2 SQIVND (reference sequence).

The rearrangement links TRBV30 to TRBJ2-7; 9 positions agree with TRBD1. This CDR3 is 13 amino acids long. CDR1 and CDR2 (germline): GTSNPN, SVGIG (reference sequence). V shed 5 bases, J shed 2 bases, and the junction held 4 bases outside the gene matches. CDR3 sequence (DNA): TGTGCCTGGGGGACAGGGCTCCCCTACGAGCAGTACTTC. It encodes CAWGTGLPYEQYF.

The gene calls are TRBV5-6 and TRBJ1-6, with 7 bases that match TRBD1. The CDR3 spans 17 residues. CDR1 is SGHDT and CDR2 is YYEEEE in the germline V gene. Germline trimming cut 0 bases from V and 7 bases from J; bases unmatched to any gene: 10. This chain's CDR3 is CASSLGIPGQRNSPLHF. The CDR3 region has the DNA TGTGCCAGCAGCTTGGGTATCCCGGGACAGAGAAATTCACCCCTCCACTTT. The full variable domain, rest sourced from reference TRBV5-6 and TRBJ1-6, is DAGVTQSPTHLIKTRGQQVTLRCSPKSGHDTVSWYQQALGQGPQFIFQYYEEEERQRGNFPDRFSGHQFPNYSSELNVNALLLGDSALYLCASSLGIPGQRNSPLHFGNGTRLTVT.

The chain uses TRBV27 and TRBJ2-7; a weak D match, TRBD2 (5 bases). CDR1 is MNHEY, CDR2 SMNVEV, per germline (reference sequence). The V and J ends lost 5 bases and 2 bases respectively, with 10 bases between them. The CDR3 length is 13 residues. CDR3 DNA sequence: TGTGCCAGCAGTGCACGGGAACCCTACGAGCAGTACTTC. Its translation: CASSAREPYEQYF.

J is TRBJ1-4 and V is TRBV7-2, with 7 bases fitting TRBD1. The CDR3 runs 16 residues. From germline, CDR1 is SGHTA and CDR2 FQGNSA. The V and J ends lost 7 bases and 4 bases, in that order; junction bases with no gene match: 12. CDR3 residues: CASTEYLGQINEKLFF. The CDR3 DNA is TGTGCCAGCACCGAGTACCTGGGACAGATTAATGAAAAACTGTTTTTT.

This clone was observed a few times. This chain uses TRBV19 with TRBJ1-6, with 7 bases lining up with TRBD1. The CDR3 covers 15 residues. The ends lost 1 base at V and 5 bases at J; junction bases unmatched: 2. Germline CDR1 and CDR2: LNHDA and SQIVND (reference sequence). The CDR3, as DNA: TGTGCCAGTAGTATAGTGGGGACAGATAATTCACCCCTCCACTTT. Translation: CASSIVGTDNSPLHF.

The gene calls are TRBV13 and TRBJ2-1; 11 positions agree with TRBD2. CDR1 PRHDT and CDR2 FYEKMQ come from the germline V gene (reference sequence). V dropped 5 bases and J dropped 5; count of bases not matched to a gene: 8. The CDR3 consists of 16 residues. This CDR3 is CASSLRRLAGNNEQFF. CDR3 in DNA: TGTGCCAGCAGCCTCCGACGACTAGCGGGAAACAATGAGCAGTTCTTC.

This clone was observed a handful of times. The genes are TRBV27 and TRBJ2-1; 7 positions agree with TRBD2. The junction had 6 bases not matched to a gene; V was cut back by 3 bases and J by 13 bases. Germline CDR1 reads MNHEY; CDR2 reads SMNVEV (reference sequence). This CDR3 has 12 residues. The CDR3, as DNA: TGTGCCAGCAGTTTCGGAGGGGACTATCAGTTCTTC. This encodes CASSFGGDYQFF.

The rearrangement links TRBV28 to TRBJ1-2; the D gene is possibly TRBD1 (6 bases). V gave up 3 bases and J gave up 2 bases, with 10 bases separating them. The CDR3 loop spans 14 amino acids. CDR1 and CDR2 (germline): MDHEN, SYDVKM. CDR3 loop: CASSFTGLNYGYTF. The CDR3 coding sequence is TGTGCCAGCAGTTTTACAGGGTTGAACTATGGCTACACCTTC.

This sequence joins TRBV19 and TRBJ2-5, with D possibly being TRBD1 (5 bases). This CDR3 spans 13 amino acids. V was shortened by 6 bases and J by 1 base, with 9 bases between the two germline ends. The V gene's germline CDR1 is LNHDA and CDR2 SQIVND (reference sequence). The CDR3 DNA reads TGTGCCAGTAGCCGACAGCCCCAAGAGACCCAGTACTTC. As protein: CASSRQPQETQYF. Looking up the rest from reference TRBV19 and TRBJ2-5 gives the full variable domain: DGGITQSPKYLFRKEGQNVTLSCEQNLNHDAMYWYRQDPGQGLRLIYYSQIVNDFQKGDIAEGYSVSREKKESFPLTVTSAQKNPTAFYLCASSRQPQETQYFGPGTRLLVL.

V gene TRBV5-1 combines with J gene TRBJ1-4; 12 bases are a match to TRBD1. J was trimmed by 4 bases and V by 4 bases; bases with no gene match: 11. CDR1 is SGHRS, CDR2 YFSETQ, per germline. The CDR3 extends over 18 amino acids. CDR3 nucleotides: TGCGCCAGCAGCCCCAGGGGGACAGGGGGCCTAGTTAATGAAAAACTGTTTTTT. It is translated as CASSPRGTGGLVNEKLFF.

The V call is TRBV27, the J call TRBJ2-7, with 9 nucleotides matching TRBD2. V trimming: 6 bases; J trimming: 4 bases; junction bases outside the gene matches: 10. The CDR3 length is 15 residues. Germline V gene lookup returns CDR1 MNHEY and CDR2 SMNVEV (reference sequence). The CDR3 DNA is TGTGCCAGCAGCGGCCCGGGACTAGCTATTTACGAGCAGTACTTC. Translating it yields CASSGPGLAIYEQYF.

This clone came up a few times. This chain links TRBV2 with TRBJ1-3, with 10 bases identical to TRBD1. Germline assignment: CDR1 SNHLY and CDR2 FYNNEI. Germline trimming cut 3 bases from V and 7 bases from J; bases unmatched to any gene: 6. The CDR3 covers 15 residues. Here the CDR3 DNA reads TGTGCCAGCAGTGACGAACAGGACAGGGGGAACACCATATATTTT. It is translated as CASSDEQDRGNTIYF.

The chain links TRBV29-1 to TRBJ2-3; possibly TRBD1 for D (5 bases). V was cut by 5 bases and J by 1 base, with 16 bases left in between. The length of the CDR3 is 15 residues. From germline, CDR1 is SQVTM and CDR2 ANQGSEA. DNA of the CDR3: TGCAGCGTTCGCTGGATGGGGCAGGGCACAGATACGCAGTATTTT. Its protein product is CSVRWMGQGTDTQYF.